This entry lists 26 T cell receptor beta chains sequenced from one sample in a study of blood T cell repertoires in COVID-19. TCRdb's copy holds only in-frame clones and misses some; the assay was immunoSEQ multiplex PCR. The table has approximately 280,000 clones, 85% to 90% seen once; the top ten hold about 4.2%. The sample consisted of peripheral blood. The origin of the receptors is a man aged 35 to 55 with acute or convalescent COVID-19.

This clone was counted a single time. This chain connects TRBV12-5 to TRBJ2-7; tentative D call: TRBD2 (5 bases). CDR1 is LGHNT, CDR2 FRNRAP, per germline. V lost 6 bases and J lost 0, with 18 bases in between. CDR3 length: 16 amino acids. The CDR3 here is CASGQRAGQVSYEQYF. The CDR3 DNA follows: TGTGCTAGTGGCCAGAGGGCTGGGCAGGTCTCCTACGAGCAGTACTTC.

The chain carries TRBV28 and TRBJ1-3; the D is unclear. Germline CDR1 reads MDHEN; CDR2 reads SYDVKM. V dropped 5 bases and J dropped 2 bases, with 10 bases sitting between them. This CDR3 comprises 14 residues. The CDR3 region is CASSAPGAGNTIYF. The CDR3 region has the DNA TGTGCCAGCAGTGCCCCCGGAGCTGGAAACACCATATATTTT.

This rearrangement joins TRBV12-5 to TRBJ1-3; D is unclear. The germline V gene has CDR1 LGHNT and CDR2 FRNRAP. This CDR3 spans 13 amino acids. V was shortened by 5 bases and J by 4 bases, with 9 bases between the two germline ends. This chain's CDR3 is CASGPSLGNTIYF. In DNA, the CDR3 is TGTGCTAGTGGTCCCTCACTCGGAAACACCATATATTTT.

CDR3 protein: CASSQDWTGGGLAGGEAYNEQFF. The CDR3 nucleotides read TGTGCCAGCAGCCAAGACTGGACGGGCGGAGGACTAGCGGGGGGGGAGGCCTACAATGAGCAGTTCTTC. The V call is TRBV4-2, the J call TRBJ2-1, with TRBD2 identical over 15 bases. The CDR3 spans 23 residues. V trimming: 0 bases; J trimming: 2 bases; junction bases outside the gene matches: 17. Germline lookup yields CDR1 LGHNA and CDR2 YNFKEQ.

The J gene is TRBJ1-1, the V gene TRBV29-1, with no clear D. Deletions cut 0 bases from V and 1 base from J, with 6 bases between. The CDR3 runs 13 residues. Looked up from germline, CDR1 is SQVTM and CDR2 is ANQGSEA. The DNA of the CDR3 is TGCAGCGTTGAAGATTACGGGAACACTGAAGCTTTCTTT. It translates to CSVEDYGNTEAFF.

The chain recombines TRBV27 with TRBJ1-4; 9 bases are shared with TRBD1. Trimming removed 2 bases from V and 7 bases from J; junction bases left unmatched: 5. From germline, CDR1 is MNHEY and CDR2 SMNVEV (reference sequence). There are 15 residues in the CDR3. DNA for the CDR3: TGTGCCAGCAGTTTAGGGACAGGGTTGAGTGAAAAACTGTTTTTT. Protein: CASSLGTGLSEKLFF.

This clone was observed once. V usage is TRBV18 and J usage is TRBJ2-7, with D perhaps matching TRBD2 (6 bases). Germline V gene data show CDR1 as KGHSH and CDR2 as LQKENI. The CDR3 is made up of 14 amino acids. V was trimmed by 2 bases and J by 1 base, leaving 9 bases between them. In DNA, the CDR3 is TGTGCCAGCTCACCAGGGGCGGGATCCTACGAGCAGTACTTC. Amino acid sequence: CASSPGAGSYEQYF.

The CDR3: CASSGAGQGDTEAFF. As DNA, the CDR3 is TGCGCCAGCAGTGGGGCCGGACAGGGTGACACTGAAGCTTTCTTT. This chain joins TRBV10-1 and TRBJ1-1; TRBD1 matches 8 bases. The CDR3 runs 15 residues. CDR1 and CDR2 from the germline V gene are WNHNN and SYGVQD (reference sequence). With 4 bases clipped from V and 3 bases from J, the junction kept 7 bases outside the gene matches.

The rearrangement links TRBV11-3 to TRBJ2-7; D remains unclear. The CDR3 length is 13 residues. Germline lookup yields CDR1 SGHNT and CDR2 YENEEA. The V gene lost 1 base and the J gene lost 7 bases, with 11 bases spanning the gap. The CDR3 DNA sequence: TGTGCCAGCAGCTTAGGCCCCTTGAGGGAGCAGTACTTC. It encodes CASSLGPLREQYF. The full variable domain, with the rest looked up from reference TRBV11-3 and TRBJ2-7, is EAGVVQSPRYKIIEKKQPVAFWCNPISGHNTLYWYLQNLGQGPELLIRYENEEAVDDSQLPKDRFSAERLKGVDSTLKIQPAELGDSAVYLCASSLGPLREQYFGPGTRLTVT.

The gene calls are TRBV5-1 and TRBJ2-3; 7 nucleotides agree with TRBD1. Trimming took 4 bases from V and 1 from J; bases not matched to a gene: 0. CDR1 is SGHRS, CDR2 YFSETQ, per germline. The CDR3 loop spans 13 amino acids. The CDR3 coding sequence is TGCGCCAGCAGCGGACAGGGCACAGATACGCAGTATTTT. It yields the protein CASSGQGTDTQYF.

The chain has TRBV4-2 and TRBJ2-1; 9 positions agree with TRBD1. The CDR3 spans 17 residues. The germline V gene has CDR1 LGHNA and CDR2 YNFKEQ. The trim removed 3 bases at V and 6 bases at J, leaving 12 bases unmatched. This CDR3 reads CASSQINRGLTGNEQFF. The CDR3 DNA reads TGTGCCAGCAGCCAGATAAACAGGGGGCTGACGGGCAATGAGCAGTTCTTC.

This chain joins TRBV29-1 and TRBJ2-5; no clear D. The germline gives CDR1 SQVTM, CDR2 ANQGSEA. The CDR3 loop spans 14 amino acids. With 5 bases removed from V and 2 bases from J, the gap between germline ends came to 15 bases. CDR3 protein: CSVPGSVSQETQYF. The CDR3 DNA reads as TGCAGCGTTCCCGGGTCAGTATCTCAAGAGACCCAGTACTTC.

Comments on this clone: Other nucleotide sequences from this sample produce the same CDR3. The chain combines TRBV9 with TRBJ1-2; TRBD1 matches 7 bases. Germline V gene sequence: CDR1 SGDLS, CDR2 YYNGEE. With 3 bases clipped from V and 5 bases from J, the junction kept 4 bases outside the gene matches. The CDR3 totals 13 residues. The chain's CDR3 is CASSAYRGYGYTF. CDR3 in DNA: TGTGCCAGCAGCGCCTACAGGGGATATGGCTACACCTTC.

The rearrangement joins TRBV10-3 to TRBJ1-2, with 10 bases matching TRBD1. Looked up from germline, CDR1 is ENHRY and CDR2 is SYGVKD. CDR3 length: 15 residues. The ends lost 4 bases at V and 7 bases at J; junction bases unmatched: 9. The CDR3 protein is CAISAPGQGMGGYTF. The CDR3 region has the DNA TGTGCCATCAGTGCCCCGGGACAGGGGATGGGTGGCTACACCTTC.

J is TRBJ1-4 and V is TRBV14; D may be TRBD1 (6 bases). The V gene's germline CDR1 is SGHDN and CDR2 FVKESK. V lost 4 bases to trimming and J lost 5 bases, with 11 bases between them. The CDR3 has 14 residues. CDR3 DNA sequence: TGTGCCAGCAGCCGGAAGGGGGGGAATGAAAAACTGTTTTTT. Translated: CASSRKGGNEKLFF.

The chain combines TRBV15 with TRBJ2-6; TRBD2 aligns across 8 bases. The CDR3 contains 18 residues. With V trimmed by 0 bases and J by 0 bases, 4 bases remained unmatched. Germline V gene sequence: CDR1 LNHNV, CDR2 YYDKDF (reference sequence). The CDR3 region is CATSRDRAGGSGANVLTF. The CDR3 DNA reads TGTGCCACCAGCAGAGATCGGGCGGGGGGCTCTGGGGCCAACGTCCTGACTTTC. Based on the CDR3 plus reference TRBV15 and TRBJ2-6, the full variable domain is DAMVIQNPRYQVTQFGKPVTLSCSQTLNHNVMYWYQQKSSQAPKLLFHYYDKDFNNEADTPDNFQSRRPNTSFCFLDIRSPGLGDTAMYLCATSRDRAGGSGANVLTFGAGSRLTVL.

This chain links TRBV24-1 with TRBJ1-1; 7 positions match TRBD1. V lost 2 bases, J lost 1 base, and 3 bases stayed unmatched. There are 15 residues in the CDR3. Germline loops: CDR1 KGHDR, CDR2 SFDVKD. This chain's CDR3 is CATSDSGTENTEAFF. Written as DNA, the CDR3 is TGTGCCACCAGTGATTCCGGGACAGAGAACACTGAAGCTTTCTTT.

This chain links TRBV10-3 with TRBJ1-4, with D unresolved. This CDR3 has 13 amino acids. Trimming stripped 6 bases from V and 6 bases from J, with 11 bases between. Germline V CDR1 and CDR2: ENHRY, SYGVKD. CDR3 DNA: TGTGCCATCAGCTCGCCGCAGGATGAAAAACTGTTTTTT. As protein: CAISSPQDEKLFF.

This chain links TRBV7-8 with TRBJ1-4, with 11 bases lining up with TRBD1. CDR1 and CDR2 from the germline V gene are SGHVS and FQNEAQ. The V and J ends lost 0 bases and 3 bases, in that order; junction bases with no gene match: 6. CDR3 size: 18 residues. The CDR3: CASSLAPPGQGANEKLFF. CDR3 nucleotide sequence: TGTGCCAGCAGCTTAGCCCCCCCGGGACAGGGGGCTAATGAAAAACTGTTTTTT.

The chain has TRBV2 and TRBJ2-7; 8 bases agree with TRBD1. Trimming at V came to 3 bases and at J to 2 bases, leaving 3 bases not matched to a gene. Germline V gene data show CDR1 as SNHLY and CDR2 as FYNNEI. The CDR3 totals 14 residues. This chain's CDR3 is CASSDQGAPYEQYF. The DNA for the CDR3 is TGTGCCAGCAGTGATCAGGGGGCCCCCTACGAGCAGTACTTC.

The gene calls are TRBV5-4 and TRBJ2-6; D perhaps matches TRBD2 (6 bases). V lost 4 bases, J lost 2 bases, and 10 bases lay in between. This CDR3 has 15 residues. Germline values: CDR1 SGHNT, CDR2 YYREEE (reference sequence). CDR3 protein: CASSRGYAGANVLTF. The CDR3 DNA reads TGTGCCAGCAGCCGGGGGTACGCTGGGGCCAACGTCCTGACTTTC.

The rearrangement links TRBV18 to TRBJ2-2, with a weak D call TRBD2 (6 bases). Germline V gives CDR1 KGHSH, CDR2 LQKENI. This CDR3 has 14 amino acids. Trimming shortened V by 8 bases and J by 3 bases, and 13 bases separated the two germline ends. CDR3 nucleotides: TGTGCCAGCGTGGAGGGAACCGACACCGGGGAGCTGTTTTTT. Translating gives CASVEGTDTGELFF.

V is TRBV27 and J is TRBJ2-7; 7 positions agree with TRBD1. The CDR3 is 14 amino acids. V shed 5 bases and J 4 bases; nucleotides not matched to a gene: 8. Germline CDR1 is MNHEY and CDR2 is SMNVEV (reference sequence). The CDR3 region is CASSPFGGQYEQYF. CDR3 coding DNA: TGTGCCAGCAGTCCCTTTGGGGGACAGTACGAGCAGTACTTC.

In its sample, this clone was seen once. V is TRBV7-2 and J is TRBJ2-1, with 7 bases that match TRBD2. The germline V gene has CDR1 SGHTA and CDR2 FQGNSA. The length of the CDR3 is 14 residues. The trim removed 1 base at V and 7 bases at J, leaving 4 bases unmatched. Here the CDR3 reads CASSLGLAVNEQFF. The CDR3 DNA follows: TGTGCCAGCAGCTTAGGGCTAGCGGTAAATGAGCAGTTCTTC.

The chain combines TRBV19 with TRBJ1-1, with D maybe TRBD1 (6 bases). This CDR3 is 15 amino acids long. Between the trimmed V and J ends, which lost 3 bases and 3 bases, there was a span of 14 bases. The germline CDR1 and CDR2 sequences are LNHDA and SQIVND (reference sequence). DNA for the CDR3: TGTGCCAGTAGTATGAGGGGGGGATGGCACACTGAAGCTTTCTTT. It translates to CASSMRGGWHTEAFF. The complete variable domain, with remaining parts taken from reference TRBV19 and TRBJ1-1, reads DGGITQSPKYLFRKEGQNVTLSCEQNLNHDAMYWYRQDPGQGLRLIYYSQIVNDFQKGDIAEGYSVSREKKESFPLTVTSAQKNPTAFYLCASSMRGGWHTEAFFGQGTRLTVV.

The gene calls are TRBV9 and TRBJ1-2, with D perhaps TRBD1 (5 bases). Germline CDR1 is SGDLS and CDR2 is YYNGEE. V lost 6 bases and J 1 base, leaving 13 bases between the germline ends. The CDR3 totals 14 residues. The CDR3 spells CASNAGRDNYGYTF. Written as DNA, the CDR3 is TGTGCCAGCAACGCGGGACGGGATAACTATGGCTACACCTTC. The full variable domain, in which reference TRBV9 and TRBJ1-2 provide the parts outside the CDR3, is DSGVTQTPKHLITATGQRVTLRCSPRSGDLSVYWYQQSLDQGLQFLIQYYNGEERAKGNILERFSAQQFPDLHSELNLSSLELGDSALYFCASNAGRDNYGYTFGSGTRLTVV.